One and the same sample provided the 7 T cell receptor beta chains below, sequenced in a study of immune cell composition in non-small cell lung cancer (dated by TCRdb to 2016 to 2017). Libraries were made using the immunoSEQ multiplex PCR assay. What TCRdb holds here is the immuneACCESS table cut down to in-frame rearrangements. Part of the clones is not present; checked against another copy, under half of the missing clones reflect an unresolved V gene, and the others are unexplained. For this sample the table gives some 5,000 clones, of which more than 75% were detected only once. Of the sample, 16% is held by the ten largest clones. Sequencing used lung tumor tissue. These receptors were obtained from a human donor with non-small cell lung cancer.

The gene calls are TRBV5-1 and TRBJ1-1; a possible D gene is TRBD1 (6 bases). CDR3 size: 15 residues. V was clipped by 4 bases and J by 0 bases, with 13 bases between them. Germline CDR1 and CDR2: SGHRS and YFSETQ. The CDR3 loop reads CASSGRGTMNTEAFF. Here the CDR3 DNA reads TGCGCCAGCAGCGGCAGGGGCACCATGAACACTGAAGCTTTCTTT.

The J gene is TRBJ1-2, the V gene TRBV5-4; perhaps TRBD1 as D (5 bases). This CDR3 comprises 14 residues. V was clipped by 3 bases and J by 5 bases, with 14 bases between them. CDR1 and CDR2 from the germline V gene are SGHNT and YYREEE (reference sequence). The CDR3: CASSSGGEVYGYTF. Written as DNA, the CDR3 is TGTGCCAGCAGCTCGGGGGGAGAGGTGTATGGCTACACCTTC.

The J gene is TRBJ1-1, the V gene TRBV5-6; no reliable D call. The CDR3 has 11 residues. Germline CDR1 is SGHDT and CDR2 is YYEEEE. Trimming stripped 4 bases from V and 4 bases from J, with 5 bases between. The CDR3 loop reads CASSVSTEAFF. The DNA for the CDR3 is TGTGCCAGCAGCGTGAGCACTGAAGCTTTCTTT.

The chain carries TRBV18 and TRBJ1-2, with TRBD1 identical over 9 bases. The CDR3 has 14 residues. J lost 1 base, V lost 5 bases, and 2 bases had no gene match. Germline CDR1 is KGHSH and CDR2 is LQKENI. Written as DNA, the CDR3 is TGTGCCAGCTCAGGGACAGGGAATAACTATGGCTACACCTTC. Protein product: CASSGTGNNYGYTF.

The chain links TRBV10-3 to TRBJ2-7; 8 positions agree with TRBD2. With V trimmed by 7 bases and J by 4 bases, 12 bases remained unmatched. CDR3 length: 15 amino acids. The germline gives CDR1 ENHRY, CDR2 SYGVKD. CDR3: CAIKPNPGTSYEQYF. The CDR3 DNA is TGTGCCATCAAACCGAACCCCGGGACTAGTTACGAGCAGTACTTC.

J is TRBJ2-1 and V is TRBV7-3; TRBD1 might be the D (6 bases). The CDR3 consists of 16 residues. CDR1 SGHTA and CDR2 FQGTGA come from the germline V gene. With 5 bases removed from V and 0 bases from J, the gap between germline ends came to 14 bases. The CDR3 DNA follows: TGTGCCAGCAGCCCGATACAGGGCTTCTCCTACAATGAGCAGTTCTTC. As protein: CASSPIQGFSYNEQFF.

This clone was counted a few times. The rearrangement links TRBV2 to TRBJ2-5; 8 bases line up with TRBD2. The CDR3 is 13 amino acids. Trimming removed 6 bases from V and 3 bases from J; junction bases left unmatched: 3. Looked up from germline, CDR1 is SNHLY and CDR2 is FYNNEI. The chain's CDR3 is CASRVAGKETQYF. CDR3 sequence (DNA): TGTGCCAGCAGGGTAGCGGGGAAAGAGACCCAGTACTTC.